This T cell receptor beta chain was identified during a study of identifying expanded T cells in peripheral blood. Study-wide findings and caveats: Across healthy donors, higher total template counts meant significantly greater approximately two-week count variance. About 1.2 clones differed between technical replicates, versus roughly 17 and 20 over time.

No infections or other immune events were documented during collection. Profiling relied on immunoSEQ multiplex PCR, and the TCRdb table lists in-frame clones only, not all of them. Of some 93,000 clones listed, 88% are singletons. Comments on this clone: Its antigen is undetermined.

Trimming removed 6 bases at V and 0 bases at J, with 8 bases between. The CDR3 is 13 amino acids. In germline, CDR1 is MNHEY, CDR2 SVGAGI. This chain connects TRBV6-5 to TRBJ1-1; D gene unclear. Source material: blood. This receptor was obtained from a person between 18 and 70 years old in good health. The CDR3 is CASRTTVNTEAFF. The CDR3 bases are TGTGCCAGCAGAACGACGGTGAACACTGAAGCTTTCTTT.